This entry is about one T cell receptor (beta chain). The antigen is unknown. V was pared by 7 bases and J by 4 bases, with 14 bases between. This CDR3 has 15 amino acids. Germline V gene data show CDR1 as LNHDA and CDR2 as SQIVND (reference sequence). This specimen comes from a study of cytomegalovirus exposure and HLA in healthy donors. It was with 60 Vbeta and 13 Jbeta primers that the PCR ran. Generated by immunoSEQ multiplex PCR, the TCRdb table keeps only in-frame clones and is missing some. The repertoire shows 34,000 or so clones; the top ten hold 4.5% to 5.5%. Notes on the study in general: Presence/absence analyses assumed roughly uniform sequencing depth across donors. TCR sequences were mostly rare, though some public TCRs occurred in many donors. There were several of the most significant clusters that appeared linked to common viral pathogens in a later analysis.

V and J are TRBV19 and TRBJ2-6; possibly TRBD1 for D (5 bases). The sample taken for sequencing was PBMCs. The receptor's source is a female donor in good health and CMV-seronegative. In DNA, the CDR3 is TGTGCCAGTACCCCCAGGGTTGCCGGGGCCAACGTCCTGACTTTC. Translation gives CASTPRVAGANVLTF.